This T cell receptor beta chain stems from a study of regulatory T cells in long-lasting Graves disease (dated by TCRdb to 2020 to 2022). For context, the study as a whole: Persistent Graves' disease was defined as persistently positive TSH receptor autoantibodies together with antithyroid drug treatment for over 5 years. A total of 35 or so samples were covered by TCR sequencing, comprising 13 persistent and roughly 20 newly diagnosed Graves' disease patients. The study was registered as a clinical trial and conducted in China. In the clinical cohort, patients with persistent Graves' disease had used antithyroid drugs for an average of roughly ten years. Peripheral blood TCR sequencing and RNA sequencing compared persistent Graves' disease patients with newly diagnosed Graves' disease patients.

Library creation used multiplex PCR. Sequencing was carried out with an Illumina HiSeq 4000. TCR beta libraries were built with iRepertoire HTBI primers and Arm-PCR amplification of CDR3 regions. Before sequencing, the PCR products went through gel purification. Processing in the source paper ran as follows. Gene usage analysis of CDR3 amino acid clonotypes used the 60 to 80 TRBV and about 15 TRBJ segments found across samples. COPE and FqMerger were used to merge the filtered high-quality paired reads into contigs. BLAST was used to align contigs to IMGT TRBV, TRBD and TRBJ reference genes, with CDR3 defined following IMGT. Any clonotype with a frequency above 0.1% was counted as a highly expanded clone. Shannon entropy served as the measure of repertoire diversity, while the Gini coefficient captured V-J evenness. A clonotype found in more than one individual was treated as public. The public reads were reprocessed in TCRdb via fastp at Q25 and MiXCR, keeping in-frame beta chains. CDR3 protein sequences are deduplicated, and each keeps its most common genes and DNA. The V and J calls here are based on TCRdb, not the publication. In this sample the table shows a few hundred thousand distinct CDR3 sequences, approximately 22% of which occur a single time. Of the sample, 13% to 15% falls within the top ten clones.

Beyond this particular receptor, the publication reports: More public clonotypes were shared among persistent patients (under 3,000) than among newly diagnosed patients (roughly 1,000). Compared with newly diagnosed patients, patients with persistent Graves' disease had lower TCR Shannon entropy and fewer highly expanded clones, which suggests clonal expansion. Only the TCR beta chain was sequenced and analyzed. The small sample size was acknowledged by the authors as a limitation that may reduce accuracy. Peripheral blood alone was examined, since thyroid tissue, which constituted the primary lesion, could not be accessed. Persistent disease showed preferential use of TRBV28, TRBJ1-2 and TRBJ2-5, whereas newly diagnosed disease favored TRBV20-1 and TRBJ2-1.

The sample's time point label, decoded: persistent/refractory GD, antithyroid drugs over 5 years with positive TRAb. RNA was extracted from PBMCs in TRIzol for both TCR sequencing and RNA sequencing. Graves' disease was diagnosed according to American Thyroid Association guidelines. Recruitment of patients was carried out at an endocrinology department in Xi'an, China. From each patient, approximately 10 milliliters of peripheral blood was collected into an EDTA anticoagulant tube. Ficoll Paque Plus density gradient separation was used to isolate PBMCs, and no further T cell sorting was done. An Agilent 2100 Bioanalyzer and agarose gel were used to check RNA quality, and a NanoDrop 2000 was used to measure RNA concentration. This clonotype came up many times. Its antigen target is currently unknown. Within one base of it there is no much larger clone, and no base qualities were kept. V is cut back by 1 base and J by 12 bases, with 2 bases in the junction unmatched. CDR3 length: 13 amino acids, cysteine to phenylalanine. Only the CDR3 DNA is retained, 39 bases long and in frame from the first base. The germline V gene specifies MDHEN as CDR1 and SYDVKM as CDR2.

This sequence was found in a female donor with Graves disease. The V gene is TRBV28 and the J gene is TRBJ2-4; 11 of the junction bases match TRBD2. The starting material was peripheral blood mononuclear cells (PBMCs), obtained when the disease was refractory, from a patient treated with antithyroid drugs. The CDR3 in this case is CASSLLGLADQYF. The DNA reads TGTGCCAGCAGTTTATTGGGACTAGCGGATCAGTACTTC.